These 18 T cell receptor beta chains share one sample of origin, sequenced in a study of patients and donors after allogeneic stem cell transplantation. TCRdb used MiXCR to reprocess the RT-PCR reads, holding one entry per CDR3 protein. The sample includes approximately 98,000 distinct CDR3 sequences, over 30% of them seen just once. The sequencing sample was made of blood, either unsorted or a sorted T cell fraction (not recorded which). The receptors stem from a human donor who was either an allogeneic HSCT recipient or a stem cell or donor lymphocyte infusion donor (not recorded which). It is not recorded whose cells these are; they may come from a transplant donor.

This clonotype was counted between two and nine times. The chain recombines TRBV28 with TRBJ1-5, with a tentative D call TRBD1 (6 bases). There are 14 residues in the CDR3. In germline, CDR1 is MDHEN, CDR2 SYDVKM. Trimming pared 7 bases from V and 0 bases from J, leaving 10 bases between. CDR3 sequence (DNA): TGTGCCAGCACCCGGGACATTAGCAATCAGCCCCAGCATTTT. Translated: CASTRDISNQPQHF.

About this clonotype: Its ends do not fully match the called genes, so a read error is possible. The chain recombines TRBV12-3 or TRBV12-4 with TRBJ2-7; the match to TRBD2 covers 11 bases. This CDR3 comprises 12 residues. In DNA form, the CDR3 reads TGTGCCAGCAGTCTAGCGGGAGGCGAGCAGTACTTC. This sequence encodes CASSLAGGEQYF.

The chain uses TRBV7-2 and TRBJ2-1; 8 bases line up with TRBD2. The CDR3 is made up of 18 amino acids. With V trimmed by 5 bases and J by 0 bases, 12 bases remained unmatched. Per the germline V gene, CDR1 is SGHTA and CDR2 is FQGNSA. DNA of the CDR3: TGTGCCAGCAGCATTCCTAATAGCGGGAAGTCCTCCTACAATGAGCAGTTCTTC. Encoded protein: CASSIPNSGKSSYNEQFF.

This chain joins TRBV29-1 and TRBJ2-3, with D perhaps given as TRBD1 or TRBD2 (5 bases each). Trimming stripped 5 bases from V and 6 bases from J, with 15 bases between. CDR1 is SQVTM, CDR2 ANQGSEA, per germline. There are 13 residues in the CDR3. CDR3 sequence (DNA): TGCAGCGTTAAGGGACGCCTGACGGATACGCAGTATTTT. Its protein product is CSVKGRLTDTQYF.

The rearrangement joins TRBV5-1 to TRBJ1-2, with D hard to call. The V gene lost 0 bases and the J gene lost 1 base, with 10 bases spanning the gap. Germline lookup yields CDR1 SGHRS and CDR2 YFSETQ. The CDR3 length is 15 residues. The CDR3 nucleotides read TGCGCCAGCAGCTTGGACACATTACTTAACTATGGCTACACCTTC. It codes for CASSLDTLLNYGYTF.

The chain uses TRBV24-1 and TRBJ2-1; 13 bases map to TRBD2. The V gene end was trimmed by 5 bases and the J gene end by 2 bases; junction bases not matched to a gene: 2. The CDR3 is 16 residues long. Per the germline V gene, CDR1 is KGHDR and CDR2 is SFDVKD. CDR3 DNA sequence: TGTGCCACCAGTGCTGGGACTAGCGGGGCCTACAATGAGCAGTTCTTC. Protein sequence: CATSAGTSGAYNEQFF.

This clonotype was picked up a small number of times. The chain uses TRBV5-6 and TRBJ2-7, with D tentatively TRBD2 (6 bases). The V gene lost 4 bases and the J gene lost 2 bases, with 13 bases spanning the gap. There are 14 residues in the CDR3. Looked up from germline, CDR1 is SGHDT and CDR2 is YYEEEE. This chain's CDR3 is CASSRAGNPYEQYF. For the CDR3, the DNA is TGTGCCAGCAGCAGGGCGGGGAACCCCTACGAGCAGTACTTC.

This chain links TRBV29-1 with TRBJ2-3, with D unresolved. Trimming took 8 bases from V and 4 from J, leaving 16 bases between them. Per germline, CDR1 SQVTM and CDR2 ANQGSEA. The CDR3 has 13 residues. CDR3 coding DNA: TGCAGCCCTAGTCGGGTGCCAGCAGATACGCAGTATTTT. This sequence encodes CSPSRVPADTQYF.

This clonotype was counted between two and nine times. The V gene is TRBV6-5, the J gene TRBJ1-1; possibly TRBD1 for D (6 bases). Trimming cost V 2 bases and J 1 base, with 8 bases left between them. Germline V gene lookup returns CDR1 MNHEY and CDR2 SVGAGI. The CDR3 is 14 residues long. Here the CDR3 DNA reads TGTGCCAGCAGTTACCAACAGGGGAACACTGAAGCTTTCTTT. This translates into CASSYQQGNTEAFF.

This clonotype was observed a handful of times. The J gene is TRBJ2-7, the V gene TRBV18, with D possibly being TRBD2 (6 bases). Germline values: CDR1 KGHSH, CDR2 LQKENI. This CDR3 is 13 amino acids long. The ends were cut back, 3 bases at V and 3 bases at J, with 9 bases in the middle. The DNA for the CDR3 is TGTGCCAGCTCACCGCGGAGGGACTACGAGCAGTACTTC. This encodes CASSPRRDYEQYF.

This clonotype was seen repeatedly, ten times or more. The rearrangement joins TRBV12-3 or TRBV12-4 to TRBJ2-3; D is uncertain. The CDR3 is 17 residues long. V was pared by 3 bases and J by 1 base, with 17 bases between. Here the CDR3 reads CASSLALFGFGTDTQYF. In nucleotides, the CDR3 is TGTGCCAGCAGTTTGGCTCTCTTTGGATTCGGCACAGATACGCAGTATTTT.

This rearrangement joins TRBV20-1 to TRBJ2-2; D unresolved. The CDR3 has 13 residues. V gave up 2 bases and J gave up 5 bases, with 9 bases separating them. Germline V gene lookup returns CDR1 DFQATT and CDR2 SNEGSKA (reference sequence). CDR3 nucleotides: TGCAGTGCTAGATTCCACCGGACCGGGGAGCTGTTTTTT. Amino acid sequence: CSARFHRTGELFF.

This clonotype was seen a few times. The genes are TRBV24-1 and TRBJ1-5, with a possible D match to TRBD1 (5 bases). CDR3 length: 13 residues. Germline values: CDR1 KGHDR, CDR2 SFDVKD. V lost 6 bases to trimming and J lost 4 bases, with 9 bases between them. The DNA for the CDR3 is TGTGCCACCAGTCCCTCAGGGAATCAGCCCCAGCATTTT. Its protein is CATSPSGNQPQHF.

This clonotype occurred a few times. The V and J genes are TRBV2 and TRBJ1-1, with 9 bases matching TRBD1. The germline gives CDR1 SNHLY, CDR2 FYNNEI. The V and J ends lost 4 bases and 1 base, in that order; junction bases with no gene match: 4. This CDR3 is built from 15 residues. CDR3 nucleotide sequence: TGTGCCAGCAGTGGAAAGGACAGGGGGAACACTGAAGCTTTCTTT. This encodes CASSGKDRGNTEAFF. Combining the CDR3 with reference TRBV2 and TRBJ1-1 gives the whole variable domain EPEVTQTPSHQVTQMGQEVILRCVPISNHLYFYWYRQILGQKVEFLVSFYNNEISEKSEIFDDQFSVERPDGSNFTLKIRSTKLEDSAMYFCASSGKDRGNTEAFFGQGTRLTVV.

This clonotype was counted many times. The chain combines TRBV6-5 with TRBJ1-3; D is ambiguous. CDR1 MNHEY and CDR2 SVGAGI come from the germline V gene. There are 17 residues in the CDR3. V was pared by 0 bases and J by 4 bases, with 16 bases between. CDR3 amino acids: CASSYSIGQARGNTIYF. CDR3 in DNA: TGTGCCAGCAGTTACTCGATCGGCCAGGCGCGCGGAAACACCATATATTTT.

This clonotype has just a few counts. The V gene is TRBV4-2, the J gene TRBJ1-6; 9 bases align to TRBD1. The V and J ends lost 4 bases and 13 bases, in that order; junction bases with no gene match: 8. The V gene's germline CDR1 is LGHNA and CDR2 YNFKEQ. The CDR3 contains 14 residues. This CDR3 is CASSRGQGPLPLHF. CDR3 DNA: TGTGCCAGCAGCCGAGGACAGGGGCCCCTTCCCCTCCACTTT.

This clonotype was seen only a few times. CDR3 nucleotides: TGTGCCAGTAGTGCCCGGACAGGGGAACGGAATTCACCCCTCCACTTT. This gives the protein CASSARTGERNSPLHF. The J gene is TRBJ1-6, the V gene TRBV19; TRBD1 matches 9 bases. With 5 bases clipped from V and 7 bases from J, the junction kept 9 bases outside the gene matches. The CDR3 runs 16 residues. Germline values: CDR1 LNHDA, CDR2 SQIVND (reference sequence).

V is TRBV6-2 or TRBV6-3 and J is TRBJ1-1, with D perhaps TRBD1 (5 bases). The CDR3 is 15 amino acids. Trimming shortened V by 2 bases and J by 1 base, and 11 bases separated the two germline ends. Germline loops: CDR1 MNHEY, CDR2 SVGEGT. This CDR3 is CASSYRQFPNTEAFF. The CDR3 DNA reads as TGTGCCAGCAGTTACCGACAGTTCCCGAACACTGAAGCTTTCTTT.